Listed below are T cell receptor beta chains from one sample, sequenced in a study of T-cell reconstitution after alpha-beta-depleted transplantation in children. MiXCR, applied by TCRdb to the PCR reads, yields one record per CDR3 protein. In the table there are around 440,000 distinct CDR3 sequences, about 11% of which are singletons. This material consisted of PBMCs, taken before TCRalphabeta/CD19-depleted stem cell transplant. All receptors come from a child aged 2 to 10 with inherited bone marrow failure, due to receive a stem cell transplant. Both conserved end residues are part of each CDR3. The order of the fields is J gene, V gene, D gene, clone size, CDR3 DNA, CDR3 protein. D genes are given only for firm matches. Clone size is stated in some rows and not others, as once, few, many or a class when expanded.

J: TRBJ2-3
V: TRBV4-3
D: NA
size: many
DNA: TGCGCCAGCAGCCAAGGACCCGCGGGGCACCCCCCAGATACGCAGTATTTT
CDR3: CASSQGPAGHPPDTQYF

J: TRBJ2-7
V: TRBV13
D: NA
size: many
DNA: TGTGCCAGCAGCTTAAACAGGGTCGCCTACGAGCAGTACTTC
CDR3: CASSLNRVAYEQYF

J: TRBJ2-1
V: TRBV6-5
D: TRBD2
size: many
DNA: TGTGCCAGCAGTTACCGGGGACTAGCTAATGAGCAGTTCTTC
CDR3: CASSYRGLANEQFF

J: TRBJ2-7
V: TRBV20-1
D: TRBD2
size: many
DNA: TGCAGTGCTAGAGATTTCGTGACTAGCAGCTCCTACGAGCAGTACTTC
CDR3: CSARDFVTSSSYEQYF

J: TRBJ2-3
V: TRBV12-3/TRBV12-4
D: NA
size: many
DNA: TGTGCCAGCAGTTTGTCCCTAGCCGTTCCAGATACGCAGTATTTT
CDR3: CASSLSLAVPDTQYF

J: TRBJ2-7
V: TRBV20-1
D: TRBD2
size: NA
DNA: TGCAGTGCTAGAGGACTAGCTGGGCAGTACTTC
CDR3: CSARGLAGQYF

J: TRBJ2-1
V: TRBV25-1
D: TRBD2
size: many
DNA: TGTGCCACCTCTCGAAGCGGGACTTTCTACAATGAGCAGTTCTTC
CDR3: CATSRSGTFYNEQFF

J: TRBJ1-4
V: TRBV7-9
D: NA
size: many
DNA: TGTGCCAGCAGCTTAGGGTCGGCCGGCACTAATGAAAAACTGTTTTTT
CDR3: CASSLGSAGTNEKLFF

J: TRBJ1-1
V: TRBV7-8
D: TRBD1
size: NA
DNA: TGTGCCAGCAGCTCGAGAGACAGGGTCCCTTCTATGAACACTGAAGCTTTCTTT
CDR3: CASSSRDRVPSMNTEAFF

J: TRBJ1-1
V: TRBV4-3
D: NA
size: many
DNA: TGCGCCAGCAGCCAAGGCTGGAATGGTAACACTGAAGCTTTCTTT
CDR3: CASSQGWNGNTEAFF

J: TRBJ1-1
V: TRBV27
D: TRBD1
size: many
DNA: TGTGCCAGCAGTCTGGGACAGGGTCGCGGAACTGAAGCTTTCTTT
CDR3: CASSLGQGRGTEAFF

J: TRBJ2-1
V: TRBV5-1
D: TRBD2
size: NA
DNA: TGCGCCAGCAGCCGCCCTAGCGGGAGGGCCTTGGATGAGCAGTTCTTC
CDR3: CASSRPSGRALDEQFF

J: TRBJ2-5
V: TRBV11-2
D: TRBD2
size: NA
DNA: TGTGCCAGCAGCTTAGTCGCGGGAGATCTGGAGACCCAGTACTTC
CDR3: CASSLVAGDLETQYF

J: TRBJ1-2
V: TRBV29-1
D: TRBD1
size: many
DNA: TGCAGCGTTTTGACAGGGGGCTATGGCTACACCTTC
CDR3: CSVLTGGYGYTF

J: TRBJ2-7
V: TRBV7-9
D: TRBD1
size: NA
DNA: TGTGCCAGCAGCGGTTACGGGACAGAGCAATACGAGCAGTACTTC
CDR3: CASSGYGTEQYEQYF

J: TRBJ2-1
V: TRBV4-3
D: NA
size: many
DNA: TGCGCCAGCAGCCAAGATCCAACCGCTAGTGGGGGCTACAATGAGCAGTTCTTC
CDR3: CASSQDPTASGGYNEQFF

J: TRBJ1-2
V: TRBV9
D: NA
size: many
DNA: TGTGCCAGCAGCGTAGGCGGGCTAAACTATGGCTACACCTTC
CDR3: CASSVGGLNYGYTF

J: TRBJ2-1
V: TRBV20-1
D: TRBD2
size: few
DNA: TGCAGTGCTAGGAGTCTAGCGGCCTCCTACAATGAGCAGTTCTTC
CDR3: CSARSLAASYNEQFF

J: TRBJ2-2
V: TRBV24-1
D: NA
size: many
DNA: TGTGCCACGGGCCAGGGGCCTACGAACACCGGGGAGCTGTTTTTT
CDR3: CATGQGPTNTGELFF

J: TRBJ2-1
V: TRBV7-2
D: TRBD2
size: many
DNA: TGTGCCAGCAGCTTAGTAGGCGGGGGGCCTTATAGTGAGCAGTTCTTC
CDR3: CASSLVGGGPYSEQFF

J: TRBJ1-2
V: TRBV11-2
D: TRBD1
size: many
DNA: TGTGCCAGCAGCCCCGGGACAGCGGATGGCTACACCTTC
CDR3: CASSPGTADGYTF

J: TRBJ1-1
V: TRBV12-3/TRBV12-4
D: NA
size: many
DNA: TGTGCCAGCTTTTTGGGTTTGAACACTGAAGCTTTCTTT
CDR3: CASFLGLNTEAFF

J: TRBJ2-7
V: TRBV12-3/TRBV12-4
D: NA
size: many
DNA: TGTGCCAGCAGCCTCCTAGGAGGAAGTTACGAGCAGTACTTC
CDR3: CASSLLGGSYEQYF

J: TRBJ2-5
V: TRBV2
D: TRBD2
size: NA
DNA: TGTGCCAGCAACCCGGGCGGGAGGGCCGCGGAGACCCAGTACTTC
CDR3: CASNPGGRAAETQYF

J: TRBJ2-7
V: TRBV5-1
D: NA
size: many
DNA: TGCGCCAGCAGCTTGGGGGTGTCCTACGAGCAGTACTTC
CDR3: CASSLGVSYEQYF

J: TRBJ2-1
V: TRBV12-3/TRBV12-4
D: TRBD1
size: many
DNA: TGTGCCAGCAGTCCCCGACAGGGGGTCATCCACAATGAGCAGTTCTTC
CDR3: CASSPRQGVIHNEQFF

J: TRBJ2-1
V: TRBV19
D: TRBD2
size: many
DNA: TGTGCCAGTAGTACCCTCCCGGGGACTAGCGGGATAAATGAGCAGTTCTTC
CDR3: CASSTLPGTSGINEQFF

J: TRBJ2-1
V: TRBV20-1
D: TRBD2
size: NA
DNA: TGCAGTGCTTTGACTAGCGGGCCGAGCTCCTACAATGAGCAGTTCTTC
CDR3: CSALTSGPSSYNEQFF

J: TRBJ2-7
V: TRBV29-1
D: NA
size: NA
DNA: TGCAGCGTGTCGGGATTGTGGGTCCACGAGCAGTACTTC
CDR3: CSVSGLWVHEQYF